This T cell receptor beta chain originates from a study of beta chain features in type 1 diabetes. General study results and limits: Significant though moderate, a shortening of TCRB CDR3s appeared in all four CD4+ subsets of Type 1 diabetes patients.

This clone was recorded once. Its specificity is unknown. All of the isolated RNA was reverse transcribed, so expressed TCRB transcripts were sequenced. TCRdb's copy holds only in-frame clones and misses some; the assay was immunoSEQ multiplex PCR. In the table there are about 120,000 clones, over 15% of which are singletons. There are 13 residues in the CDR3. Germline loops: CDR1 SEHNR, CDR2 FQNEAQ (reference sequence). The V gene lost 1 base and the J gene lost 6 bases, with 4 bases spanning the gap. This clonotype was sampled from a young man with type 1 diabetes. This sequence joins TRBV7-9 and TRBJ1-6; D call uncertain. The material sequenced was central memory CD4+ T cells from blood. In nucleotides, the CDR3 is TGTGCCAGCAGCTTAGGGAGTAATTCACCCCTCCACTTT. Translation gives CASSLGSNSPLHF.